The present T cell receptor (beta chain) was sequenced within a study of T cells expressing NK-cell markers. Looked up from germline, CDR1 is SGHTA and CDR2 is FQGNSA. The CDR3 length is 12 residues. TCRdb re-called the 5' RACE reads and catalogs CDR3 proteins one per entry, DNA excluded. Its table records some 190,000 distinct CDR3 sequences. The clonotype comes from a man aged 18 to 69 in good health. The sequenced sample was blood T cells: a sorted CD56 or NKG2C T cell subset, CD4+ or CD8+ T cells, or bulk PBMC T cells (not recorded which). The V and J genes are TRBV7-2 and TRBJ2-1; the TCRdb call, TRBD1, lacks DNA for checking. CDR3 sequence reads: CASSFGADEQFF.